This record covers a single TCR beta chain. The antigen is not known. The data belong to a study of T cell repertoires in cytomegalovirus infection. Study at large: Public signatures in TCR beta pointed to CMV infection and matching HLA type.

Trimming removed 4 bases at V and 8 bases at J, with 14 bases between. The CDR3 spans 12 residues. Germline V lookup: CDR1 DFQATT, CDR2 SNEGSKA (reference sequence). TCRdb used MiXCR to reprocess the reads, holding one entry per CDR3 protein. The data show some 230,000 distinct CDR3 sequences, approximately 22% seen once. Findings and limits, study-wide: Individuals carrying CMV plus the relevant HLA were identified by cumulative frequency of public TCR beta families. In two of eight donors, the top clonotype was HLA-C-restricted CMV-specific.

This chain joins TRBV20-1 and TRBJ1-2; possible D gene TRBD1, 5 bases. This clonotype was obtained from a human donor in good health (CMV status not recorded). Some clones in this sample may be carry-over from other donors' samples. The sequenced sample was CD8+ T cells from PBMCs. Here the CDR3 reads CSATGGEAGYTF. CDR3 sequence (DNA): TGCAGTGCTACCGGGGGGGAGGCAGGCTACACCTTC.